This T cell receptor (beta chain) was observed in a study of blood T cell repertoires in COVID-19. Study in general: Acute-phase and convalescent COVID-19 samples originated in the United States, Italy and Spain.

In the original analysis: Reference gene primer amplification gave nucleated cell count estimates. Here immunoSEQ multiplex PCR was the method, and the copy in TCRdb shows in-frame clones only, minus some. That table supplies the V and J calls and clone size; D and trimming were determined from the DNA. The top ten clones hold around 13% of a sample with more than 150,000 clones, over 80% of them seen once. The CDR3 sequence is 15 residues long. CDR1 is MNHNS and CDR2 is SASEGT in the germline V gene. The ends were cut back, 3 bases at V and 4 bases at J, with 15 bases in the middle. This clone was counted only a few times.

The source is a man in his 70s who had recovered from COVID-19. The rearrangement joins TRBV6-1 to TRBJ1-1; weak D call: TRBD1 (5 bases). What was sequenced was peripheral blood. The CDR3 region is CASSDRGSRSTEAFF. CDR3 DNA: TGTGCCAGCAGTGATAGGGGTTCCCGAAGCACTGAAGCTTTCTTT.